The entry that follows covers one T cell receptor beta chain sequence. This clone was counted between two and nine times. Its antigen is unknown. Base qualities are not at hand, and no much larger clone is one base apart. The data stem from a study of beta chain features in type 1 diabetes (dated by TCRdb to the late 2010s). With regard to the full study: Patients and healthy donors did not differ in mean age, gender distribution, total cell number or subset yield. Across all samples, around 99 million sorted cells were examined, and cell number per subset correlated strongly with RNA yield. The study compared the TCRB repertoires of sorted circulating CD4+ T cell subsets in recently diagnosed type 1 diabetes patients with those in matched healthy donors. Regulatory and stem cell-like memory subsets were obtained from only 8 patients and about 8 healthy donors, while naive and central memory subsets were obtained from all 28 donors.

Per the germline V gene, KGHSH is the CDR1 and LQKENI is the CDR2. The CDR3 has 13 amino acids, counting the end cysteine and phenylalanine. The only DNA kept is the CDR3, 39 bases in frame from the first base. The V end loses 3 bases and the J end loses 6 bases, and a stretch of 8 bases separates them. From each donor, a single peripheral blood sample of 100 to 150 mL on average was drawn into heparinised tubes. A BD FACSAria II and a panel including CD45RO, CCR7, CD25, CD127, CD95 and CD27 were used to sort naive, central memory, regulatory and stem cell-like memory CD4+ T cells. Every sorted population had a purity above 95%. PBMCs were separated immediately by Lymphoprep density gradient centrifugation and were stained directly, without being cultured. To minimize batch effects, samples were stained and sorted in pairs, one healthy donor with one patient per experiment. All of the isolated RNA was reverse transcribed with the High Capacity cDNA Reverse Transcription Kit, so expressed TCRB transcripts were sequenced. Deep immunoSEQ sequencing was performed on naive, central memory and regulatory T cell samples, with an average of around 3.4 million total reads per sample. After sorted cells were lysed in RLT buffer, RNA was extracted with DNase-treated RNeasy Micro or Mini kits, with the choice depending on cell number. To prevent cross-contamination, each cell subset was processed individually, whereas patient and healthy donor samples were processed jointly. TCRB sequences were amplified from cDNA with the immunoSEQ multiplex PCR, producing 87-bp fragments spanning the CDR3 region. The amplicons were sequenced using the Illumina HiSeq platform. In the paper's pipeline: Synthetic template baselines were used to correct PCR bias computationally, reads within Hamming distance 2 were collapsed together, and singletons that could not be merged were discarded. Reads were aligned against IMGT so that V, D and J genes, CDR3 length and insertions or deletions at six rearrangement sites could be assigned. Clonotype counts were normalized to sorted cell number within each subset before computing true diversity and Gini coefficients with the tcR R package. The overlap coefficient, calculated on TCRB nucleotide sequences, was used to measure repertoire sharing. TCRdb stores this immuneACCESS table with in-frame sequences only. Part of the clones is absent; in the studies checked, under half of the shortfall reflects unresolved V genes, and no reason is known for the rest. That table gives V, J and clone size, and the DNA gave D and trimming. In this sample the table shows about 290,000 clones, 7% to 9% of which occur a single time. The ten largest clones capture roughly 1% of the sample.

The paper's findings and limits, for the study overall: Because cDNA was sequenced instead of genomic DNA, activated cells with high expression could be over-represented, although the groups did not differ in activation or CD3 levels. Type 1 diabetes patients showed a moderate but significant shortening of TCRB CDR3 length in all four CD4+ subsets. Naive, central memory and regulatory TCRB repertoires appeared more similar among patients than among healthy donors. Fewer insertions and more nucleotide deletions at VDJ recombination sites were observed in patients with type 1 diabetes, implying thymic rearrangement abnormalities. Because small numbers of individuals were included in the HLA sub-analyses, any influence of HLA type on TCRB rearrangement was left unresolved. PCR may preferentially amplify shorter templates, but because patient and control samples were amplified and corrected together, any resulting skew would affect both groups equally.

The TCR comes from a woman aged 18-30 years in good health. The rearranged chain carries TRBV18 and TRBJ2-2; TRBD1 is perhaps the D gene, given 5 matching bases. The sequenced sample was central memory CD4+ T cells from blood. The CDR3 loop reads CASSPTGSGELFF. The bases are TGTGCCAGCTCACCCACAGGCTCCGGGGAGCTGTTTTTT. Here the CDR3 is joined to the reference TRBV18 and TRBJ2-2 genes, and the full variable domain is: NAGVMQNPRHLVRRRGQEARLRCSPMKGHSHVYWYRQLPEEGLKFMVYLQKENIIDESGMPKERFSAEFPKEGPSILRIQQVVRGDSAAYFCASSPTGSGELFFGEGSRLTVL.